These 29 T cell receptor beta chains were sequenced from one sample in a study of T cells in localized non-small cell lung cancer. Only in-frame clones appear in the TCRdb table, and some are missing; sequencing was by immunoSEQ multiplex PCR. The sample shows approximately 22,000 clones, 88% of them seen only once. The input for sequencing was PBMCs, taken before any cancer treatment. These receptors were collected from a man between 40 and 75 years old with stage II squamous cell lung carcinoma.

This clone was found a few times. This chain connects TRBV14 to TRBJ1-1, with a tentative D call TRBD1 (5 bases). Trimming shortened V by 0 bases and J by 4 bases, and 18 bases separated the two germline ends. CDR1 SGHDN and CDR2 FVKESK come from the germline V gene. This CDR3 is 17 amino acids long. This CDR3 is CASSQEMLGGWGTEAFF. CDR3 nucleotides: TGTGCCAGCAGCCAAGAAATGCTCGGGGGTTGGGGCACTGAAGCTTTCTTT.

The chain links TRBV20-1 to TRBJ2-1, with D hard to call. Germline V gene data show CDR1 as DFQATT and CDR2 as SNEGSKA (reference sequence). V gave up 5 bases and J gave up 2 bases, with 4 bases separating them. The CDR3 contains 11 residues. CDR3 bases: TGCAGTGCTGGACCCTACAATGAGCAGTTCTTC. Translating it yields CSAGPYNEQFF.

The chain has TRBV6-5 and TRBJ2-2; D call uncertain. The ends were cut back, 6 bases at V and 5 bases at J, with 7 bases in the middle. The length of the CDR3 is 12 residues. Per germline, CDR1 MNHEY and CDR2 SVGAGI. The CDR3 bases are TGTGCCAGCAGCCAATTAACCGGGGAGCTGTTTTTT. The encoded protein is CASSQLTGELFF.

The chain couples TRBV7-5 to TRBJ1-1. TRBV7-5 is a documented pseudogene. This CDR3 comprises 18 residues. CDR3 sequence reads: CASSTTWPRGSVDTEAFF. DNA of the CDR3: TGTGCCAGCAGCACTACCTGGCCACGGGGGTCTGTGGACACTGAAGCTTTCTTT.

The chain employs TRBV28 and TRBJ1-2; D is uncertain. Trimming removed 2 bases at V and 3 bases at J, with 4 bases between. This CDR3 has 12 amino acids. Germline CDR1 is MDHEN and CDR2 is SYDVKM. CDR3: CASSLRDYGYTF. DNA for the CDR3: TGTGCCAGCAGTTTAAGGGACTATGGCTACACCTTC.

This chain connects TRBV6-5 to TRBJ1-6; D remains unclear. Germline CDR1 and CDR2: MNHEY and SVGAGI. The germline V and J ends were trimmed by 0 bases and 0 bases, with 6 bases remaining between them. There are 16 residues in the CDR3. The CDR3 DNA reads TGTGCCAGCAGTTACTCGCGGAGCTCCTATAATTCACCCCTCCACTTT. Translated, it gives CASSYSRSSYNSPLHF.

CDR3 amino acids: CASSPSETNQAGNTIYF. In DNA form, the CDR3 reads TGTGCCAGCTCACCCTCGGAGACAAATCAGGCAGGAAACACCATATATTTT. The chain carries TRBV18 and TRBJ1-3; the D is unclear. The V end lost 3 bases, the J end lost 4 bases, and 19 bases lay between the germline ends. CDR1 is KGHSH, CDR2 LQKENI, per germline. The CDR3 runs to 17 residues.

This clone was recorded only once. The chain joins TRBV11-2 to TRBJ2-1, with a tentative D call TRBD2 (6 bases). The CDR3 is 14 amino acids. V dropped 1 base and J dropped 9 bases, with 13 bases sitting between them. Germline CDR1 is SGHAT and CDR2 is FQNNGV. The CDR3 here is CASSLGLGAIEQFF. CDR3 DNA: TGTGCCAGCAGCTTAGGACTAGGTGCAATTGAGCAGTTCTTC.

The DNA of the CDR3 is TGTGCCAGTTTAGCGGGACCTACCTACAATGAGCAGTTCTTC. Translating it yields CASLAGPTYNEQFF. This chain joins TRBV28 and TRBJ2-1; 8 bases fit TRBD2. Germline V lookup: CDR1 MDHEN, CDR2 SYDVKM. The CDR3 loop spans 14 amino acids. J gave up 2 bases and V 9 bases, and 6 bases lay outside the gene matches.

The chain links TRBV7-9 to TRBJ2-7; unclear D gene. Trimming took 2 bases from V and 6 from J, leaving 17 bases between them. Germline loops: CDR1 SEHNR, CDR2 FQNEAQ (reference sequence). This CDR3 has 15 amino acids. CDR3 nucleotide sequence: TGTGCCAGCAGCTTAACGGCCCCTCGTCCCGGCGAGCAGTACTTC. This encodes CASSLTAPRPGEQYF.

This clone was seen just once. J is TRBJ2-3 and V is TRBV6-6; D perhaps matches TRBD2 (6 bases). V lost 3 bases and J 4 bases, leaving 11 bases between the germline ends. The germline V gene encodes CDR1 MNHNY and CDR2 SVGAGI (reference sequence). CDR3 length equals 14 residues. CDR3 loop: CASSYNGGSDTQYF. In DNA, the CDR3 is TGTGCCAGCAGTTATAACGGGGGTTCAGATACGCAGTATTTT.

This clone has more than one count but fewer than ten. One end of the junction varies from germline; a read error may be responsible. The same CDR3 arises from other DNA sequences in this sample as well. The chain carries TRBV5-1 and TRBJ1-5; 8 nucleotides agree with TRBD1. This CDR3 region has 15 residues. Germline V gene lookup returns CDR1 SGHRS and CDR2 YFSETQ. The CDR3 bases are TGTGCCAGCAGCTGGGCAGGGGGCGCTTTTCAGCCCCAGCATTTT. Protein product: CASSWAGGAFQPQHF.

This clone was detected once. This chain uses TRBV2 with TRBJ2-1; D tentatively reads TRBD1 or TRBD2 (5 bases each). CDR1 and CDR2 (germline): SNHLY, FYNNEI. The CDR3 contains 15 residues. V gave up 6 bases and J gave up 4 bases, with 16 bases separating them. The CDR3 DNA follows: TGTGCCAGCAGACCTCCGGGACGGACTTACAATGAGCAGTTCTTC. Translated, it gives CASRPPGRTYNEQFF.

This chain links TRBV9 with TRBJ2-3, with TRBD1 matching 9 bases. Germline CDR1 reads SGDLS; CDR2 reads YYNGEE. J lost 2 bases, V lost 3 bases, and 4 bases had no gene match. The CDR3 totals 15 residues. DNA for the CDR3: TGTGCCAGCAGCGACCGGGACAGGGACACAGATACGCAGTATTTT. Amino acid sequence: CASSDRDRDTDTQYF.

This chain uses TRBV5-1 with TRBJ2-2; 11 bases agree with TRBD2. Losses at the gene ends were 4 bases for V and 5 bases for J; bases not matched to a gene: 4. The CDR3 runs 15 residues. Germline CDR1 and CDR2: SGHRS and YFSETQ. The DNA for the CDR3 is TGCGCCAGCAGCACCGGACTAGCGGGTACCGGGGAGCTGTTTTTT. It is translated as CASSTGLAGTGELFF.

The chain couples TRBV11-2 to TRBJ2-7, with 10 bases aligning to TRBD2. This CDR3 spans 16 amino acids. Germline CDR1 reads SGHAT; CDR2 reads FQNNGV. V trimming: 0 bases; J trimming: 4 bases; junction bases outside the gene matches: 6. The CDR3 DNA reads TGTGCCAGCAGCTTAGAATGGACTAGCGGTCTTTACGAGCAGTACTTC. Protein: CASSLEWTSGLYEQYF.

CDR3 protein: CASSYSFLTPEAFF. The CDR3 DNA sequence: TGTGCCAGCAGTTACTCGTTCCTGACCCCTGAAGCTTTCTTT. The gene calls are TRBV6-5 and TRBJ1-1; D gene ambiguous. Trimming left V 0 bases short and J 6 bases short, with 11 bases between. Germline-derived CDR1 and CDR2 are MNHEY and SVGAGI. The length of the CDR3 is 14 residues.

This chain connects TRBV6-5 to TRBJ1-2, with D uncertain. V was clipped by 2 bases and J by 8 bases, with 12 bases between them. Germline V gene data show CDR1 as MNHEY and CDR2 as SVGAGI. The CDR3 is 13 residues long. The chain's CDR3 is CASSYPEVGGYTF. The CDR3 DNA is TGTGCCAGCAGTTACCCCGAAGTGGGGGGCTACACCTTC.

The genes are TRBV19 and TRBJ2-1, with D perhaps matching TRBD2 (7 bases). Germline CDR1 LNHDA, CDR2 SQIVND (reference sequence). Trimming stripped 11 bases from V and 7 bases from J, with 21 bases between. The CDR3 consists of 14 residues. The CDR3 here is CARHGGGRQNEQFF. The CDR3 DNA reads TGTGCCCGACACGGGGGCGGGAGACAGAATGAGCAGTTCTTC.

This rearrangement joins TRBV6-5 to TRBJ2-1; D possibly corresponds to TRBD2 (6 bases). The V end was cut by 7 bases, the J end by 0 bases, with 13 bases between. There are 15 residues in the CDR3. Germline loops: CDR1 MNHEY, CDR2 SVGAGI. The CDR3 sequence is CASKDSGNSYNEQFF. The CDR3 DNA follows: TGTGCCAGCAAAGATAGCGGAAACTCCTACAATGAGCAGTTCTTC.

A single count supports this clone. V usage is TRBV5-1 and J usage is TRBJ1-4; D is ambiguous. This CDR3 is built from 13 residues. Trimming took off 1 base at V and 7 bases at J, with 8 bases between the two ends. Germline V gene data show CDR1 as SGHRS and CDR2 as YFSETQ. The CDR3 nucleotides are TGCGCCAGCAGCTTGTCAAGCCTTGAAAAACTGTTTTTT. Amino acids: CASSLSSLEKLFF.

The J gene is TRBJ2-1, the V gene TRBV5-1, with a possible D match to TRBD1 (6 bases). Between the trimmed V and J ends, which lost 2 bases and 4 bases, there was a span of 13 bases. This CDR3 is built from 15 residues. Germline V gene sequence: CDR1 SGHRS, CDR2 YFSETQ. The CDR3 DNA sequence: TGCGCCAGCAGCTTACAGGGTGGGGCTTACAATGAGCAGTTCTTC. Encoded protein: CASSLQGGAYNEQFF. The full variable domain, in which reference TRBV5-1 and TRBJ2-1 provide the parts outside the CDR3, is KAGVTQTPRYLIKTRGQQVTLSCSPISGHRSVSWYQQTPGQGLQFLFEYFSETQRNKGNFPGRFSGRQFSNSRSEMNVSTLELGDSALYLCASSLQGGAYNEQFFGPGTRLTVL.

The chain recombines TRBV11-1 with TRBJ1-1, with TRBD1 matching 9 bases. The CDR3 has 15 residues. Germline CDR1 SGHAT, CDR2 FQDESV (reference sequence). With V trimmed by 1 base and J by 4 bases, 4 bases remained unmatched. CDR3 region: CASSLGTGVATEAFF. In DNA, the CDR3 is TGTGCCAGCAGCTTAGGGACAGGGGTAGCCACTGAAGCTTTCTTT.

The chain couples TRBV5-1 to TRBJ2-3, with D unclear. CDR1 SGHRS and CDR2 YFSETQ come from the germline V gene. The CDR3 has 13 amino acids. The germline V and J ends were trimmed by 0 bases and 4 bases, with 6 bases remaining between them. The DNA of the CDR3 is TGCGCCAGCAGCTTGGAGACCCCAGATACGCAGTATTTT. Protein: CASSLETPDTQYF.

The chain carries TRBV5-4 and TRBJ2-1, with 13 bases fitting TRBD2. Germline-derived CDR1 and CDR2 are SGHNT and YYREEE (reference sequence). CDR3 length: 15 residues. J gave up 8 bases and V 2 bases, and 4 bases lay outside the gene matches. DNA of the CDR3: TGTGCCAGCAGCTTAAGACTAGCGGGAGGCGATGAGCAGTTCTTC. As protein: CASSLRLAGGDEQFF.

CDR3 protein: CASSQGQDQNYGYTF. CDR3 sequence (DNA): TGCGCCAGCAGCCAAGGACAGGACCAAAACTATGGCTACACCTTC. This chain connects TRBV4-3 to TRBJ1-2, with D tentatively TRBD1 (6 bases). The germline V gene encodes CDR1 LGHNA and CDR2 YSLEER. Between the trimmed V and J ends, which lost 1 base and 2 bases, there was a span of 11 bases. The CDR3 is made up of 15 amino acids.

The rearrangement uses TRBV4-3 and TRBJ1-6, with TRBD1 matching over 8 bases. V was pared by 3 bases and J by 11 bases, with 6 bases of the junction left unmatched. Germline V gives CDR1 LGHNA, CDR2 YSLEER. The CDR3 loop spans 14 amino acids. CDR3 nucleotides: TGCGCCAGCAGCCAGGACAGGGTTTGGACACCCCTCCACTTT. Translating gives CASSQDRVWTPLHF.

This clone was seen just once. The chain carries TRBV27 and TRBJ2-5; 13 bases agree with TRBD2. CDR1 and CDR2 from the germline V gene are MNHEY and SMNVEV (reference sequence). J was trimmed by 3 bases and V by 5 bases; bases with no gene match: 6. The CDR3 has 16 residues. CDR3 bases: TGTGCCAGCAGTACTGCCGGACTAGCGGGAGAAGAGACCCAGTACTTC. This gives the protein CASSTAGLAGEETQYF.

The rearrangement links TRBV11-3 to TRBJ2-1; the D gene is possibly TRBD2 (6 bases). Germline V CDR1 and CDR2: SGHNT, YENEEA. This CDR3 is built from 17 residues. Deletions cut 0 bases from V and 0 bases from J, with 12 bases between. The CDR3 sequence is CASSLEGGASSYNEQFF. In DNA form, the CDR3 reads TGTGCCAGCAGCTTAGAAGGCGGGGCAAGCTCCTACAATGAGCAGTTCTTC. Looking up the rest from reference TRBV11-3 and TRBJ2-1 gives the full variable domain: EAGVVQSPRYKIIEKKQPVAFWCNPISGHNTLYWYLQNLGQGPELLIRYENEEAVDDSQLPKDRFSAERLKGVDSTLKIQPAELGDSAVYLCASSLEGGASSYNEQFFGPGTRLTVL.